The 5 T cell receptor beta chains below were found in one sample sequenced in a study of metastatic and nonmetastatic thyroid tumors. Until they underwent thyroid surgery, no patient had received any treatment. TCRdb re-clonotyped the PCR reads through MiXCR. The sample records approximately 13,000 clones, approximately 30% being singletons. The sequenced sample was tumor tissue. Every receptor here comes from a female donor with papillary thyroid cancer or a benign thyroid nodule (not recorded which). Some clones in this sample may be carry-over from other donors' samples.

This clone was picked up a small number of times. This chain links TRBV20-1 with TRBJ2-7; 10 bases map to TRBD2. This CDR3 has 13 amino acids. Germline CDR1 DFQATT, CDR2 SNEGSKA (reference sequence). The V gene end was trimmed by 1 base and the J gene end by 3 bases; junction bases not matched to a gene: 0. DNA of the CDR3: TGCAGTGCTAGAGGACTAGCGGGCTACGAGCAGTACTTC. Residues: CSARGLAGYEQYF.

V gene TRBV4-1 combines with J gene TRBJ2-1, with 10 bases that match TRBD1. Germline V gene data show CDR1 as MGHRA and CDR2 as YSYEKL. The CDR3 runs to 15 residues. V shed 0 bases and J 9 bases; nucleotides not matched to a gene: 5. The DNA of the CDR3 is TGCGCCAGCAGCCAAGATGACAGGGGGCTTAGTGAGCAGTTCTTC. This translates into CASSQDDRGLSEQFF.

This clone was recorded at least ten times. The V and J genes are TRBV20-1 and TRBJ2-2; D is perhaps TRBD1 or TRBD2 (5 bases each). In germline, CDR1 is DFQATT, CDR2 SNEGSKA (reference sequence). Deletions cut 5 bases from V and 1 base from J, with 20 bases between. The CDR3 totals 17 residues. The CDR3: CSAPGRGRVGNTGELFF. In nucleotides, the CDR3 is TGCAGTGCTCCGGGACGGGGAAGAGTTGGGAACACCGGGGAGCTGTTTTTT.

The gene calls are TRBV6-1 and TRBJ1-1, with D perhaps TRBD1 (5 bases). This CDR3 region has 14 residues. The V gene's germline CDR1 is MNHNS and CDR2 SASEGT. The V end was cut by 7 bases, the J end by 1 base, with 13 bases between. Here the CDR3 reads CASTTLQGNTEAFF. The CDR3 coding sequence is TGTGCCAGCACCACACTTCAGGGGAACACTGAAGCTTTCTTT.

This clone was seen more than once but under ten times. The chain uses TRBV24-1 and TRBJ2-1; 9 bases match TRBD1. Germline lookup yields CDR1 KGHDR and CDR2 SFDVKD. The junction had 3 bases not matched to a gene; V was cut back by 4 bases and J by 0 bases. There are 16 residues in the CDR3. CDR3 sequence (DNA): TGTGCCACCAGTGACCAGACAGGGGGCTCCTACAATGAGCAGTTCTTC. Its protein is CATSDQTGGSYNEQFF.